This T cell receptor beta chain was sequenced in a study of control samples from healthy donors and cancer patients. CDR1 and CDR2 from the germline V gene are LGHDT and YNNKEL (reference sequence). With 4 bases removed from V and 0 bases from J, the gap between germline ends came to 10 bases. The CDR3 spans 14 residues. The protocol was immunoSEQ multiplex PCR, while the TCRdb copy is restricted to in-frame clones and leaves out a portion. Among roughly 40,000 clones listed, approximately 90% were seen once. The chain combines TRBV3-1 (or the pseudogene TRBV3-2) with TRBJ2-7; no definite D call. The sequence came from a woman aged 50 to 65 in good health. Source material: blood. CDR3 sequence (DNA): TGTGCCAGCAGCCGCCCAGGAGTCTCCTACGAGCAGTACTTC. Its translation: CASSRPGVSYEQYF.